A selection of T cell receptor beta chains follows, all from one sample in a study of T-cell reconstitution after alpha-beta-depleted transplantation in children. TCRdb analysed the PCR reads with MiXCR anew, one entry per CDR3 protein. Among fewer than 750,000 distinct CDR3 sequences listed, 25% to 30% were seen once. The sequencing here drew on PBMCs, taken before TCRalphabeta/CD19-depleted stem cell transplant. These receptor sequences come from a boy younger than two with Wiskott-Aldrich syndrome, due to receive a stem cell transplant. Each CDR3 is given with its conserved first and last residue. Fields, in order: J gene, V gene, CDR3 protein.

J: TRBJ2-3
V: TRBV20-1
CDR3: CSAGGWDTQYF

J: TRBJ2-1
V: TRBV20-1
CDR3: CSALRLASYNEQFF

J: TRBJ2-2
V: TRBV24-1
CDR3: CATGHTDRMTNTGELFF

J: TRBJ2-7
V: TRBV14
CDR3: CASSQGASGSYEQYF

J: TRBJ1-2
V: TRBV6-1
CDR3: CASRETRTGGSDGYTF

J: TRBJ1-1
V: TRBV29-1
CDR3: CSVVYLGRVGTEAFF

J: TRBJ1-4
V: TRBV27
CDR3: CASSRRPGLSEKLFF

J: TRBJ1-2
V: TRBV9
CDR3: CASSVGLGGGAYGYTF

J: TRBJ2-1
V: TRBV6-5
CDR3: CASSYVAGAYNEQFF

J: TRBJ1-1
V: TRBV12-3/TRBV12-4
CDR3: CASSLALGPQYTEAFF

J: TRBJ2-7
V: TRBV29-1
CDR3: CSVVSGAYEQYF

J: TRBJ2-2
V: TRBV11-2
CDR3: CASSSTGGLGELFF

J: TRBJ2-1
V: TRBV5-1
CDR3: CASSLVGGEQFF

J: TRBJ2-1
V: TRBV29-1
CDR3: CSVAQGRHEQFF

J: TRBJ2-7
V: TRBV20-1
CDR3: CSAVPGRELPYEQYF

J: TRBJ2-3
V: TRBV29-1
CDR3: CSVEGWVSAHTDTQYF

J: TRBJ2-7
V: TRBV20-1
CDR3: CSARDPRQGPYEQYF

J: TRBJ2-5
V: TRBV15
CDR3: CATSRRGGSEGETQYF

J: TRBJ2-7
V: TRBV20-1
CDR3: CSAFHRDRDSYEQYF

J: TRBJ2-7
V: TRBV7-6
CDR3: CASSRDSEEQYF

J: TRBJ1-5
V: TRBV7-2
CDR3: CASRAIWGWNQPQHF

J: TRBJ2-7
V: TRBV12-3/TRBV12-4
CDR3: CASSSRGRLFEQYF

J: TRBJ1-2
V: TRBV5-1
CDR3: CASSLVAEGAGYTF

J: TRBJ1-5
V: TRBV12-3/TRBV12-4
CDR3: CASSYGDRSNQPQHF

J: TRBJ1-5
V: TRBV4-1
CDR3: CASSRNQGGGQPQHF

J: TRBJ2-7
V: TRBV29-1
CDR3: CSFRLTGWDEQYF

J: TRBJ2-1
V: TRBV7-2
CDR3: CASGPGSLYNEQFF

J: TRBJ2-7
V: TRBV2
CDR3: CASSLPDDPWPDSYEQYF

J: TRBJ2-1
V: TRBV27
CDR3: CASSPYIPPAGVGYNEQFF

J: TRBJ2-6
V: TRBV5-1
CDR3: CVSHSVGAVGANVLTF

J: TRBJ2-3
V: TRBV7-9
CDR3: CASSLGRQGDTQYF

J: TRBJ2-1
V: TRBV20-1
CDR3: CSASGGQFSYNEQFF

J: TRBJ1-5
V: TRBV3-1
CDR3: CASSQTDRVEPQHF

J: TRBJ2-5
V: TRBV28
CDR3: CASSLSVESSEETQYF

J: TRBJ2-7
V: TRBV28
CDR3: CASRPTAGISYEQYF

J: TRBJ1-2
V: TRBV15
CDR3: CATSGFDRGNYGYTF

J: TRBJ2-2
V: TRBV10-3
CDR3: CAIGTDTGELFF

J: TRBJ1-5
V: TRBV29-1
CDR3: CSVAGQQNQPQHF

J: TRBJ2-7
V: TRBV12-3/TRBV12-4
CDR3: CASCRDSYEQYF

J: TRBJ2-7
V: TRBV28
CDR3: CASSLPLGYEQYF

J: TRBJ1-4
V: TRBV19
CDR3: CASRLPTNEKLFF

J: TRBJ1-5
V: TRBV5-1
CDR3: CASSMGDRKNQPQHF

J: TRBJ2-7
V: TRBV20-1
CDR3: CSMETGTSPYEQYF

J: TRBJ1-6
V: TRBV12-3/TRBV12-4
CDR3: CASRGFLDSPLHF

J: TRBJ2-5
V: TRBV12-3/TRBV12-4
CDR3: CASSRRGGEETQYF

J: TRBJ2-4
V: TRBV12-3/TRBV12-4
CDR3: CASRLAGIGKNIQYF

J: TRBJ2-7
V: TRBV24-1
CDR3: CATSSGSRDEQYF

J: TRBJ2-3
V: TRBV5-1
CDR3: CASKGLTTDTQYF

J: TRBJ1-2
V: TRBV7-8
CDR3: CASSPGGDYYGYTF

J: TRBJ2-7
V: TRBV19
CDR3: CASRKTSGRIEQYF

J: TRBJ2-3
V: TRBV7-8
CDR3: CASSLAGNRGRDTQYF

J: TRBJ2-6
V: TRBV5-1
CDR3: CASSLRHAVSFGANVLTF

J: TRBJ2-2
V: TRBV24-1
CDR3: CATSAISTGELFF

J: TRBJ2-2
V: TRBV5-8
CDR3: CASRWDSLTGELFF

J: TRBJ2-1
V: TRBV7-8
CDR3: CASLDLLSYNEQFF

J: TRBJ2-1
V: TRBV9
CDR3: CASSSGGGSSYNEQFF

J: TRBJ2-6
V: TRBV30
CDR3: CAWSVSLSGANVLTF

J: TRBJ2-1
V: TRBV19
CDR3: CASSASDSDEQFF

J: TRBJ2-5
V: TRBV5-1
CDR3: CASSLKGGIKETQYF

J: TRBJ2-7
V: TRBV27
CDR3: CASSLPGGREQYF